This TCR beta chain derives from a study of T cells in Graves' hyperthyroidism and ophthalmopathy. Exclusion of patients followed from uncontrolled infection, other autoimmune disease, pregnancy or lactation. This blood was taken when hyperthyroidism was first diagnosed, before any ophthalmopathy symptoms existed. The TCR beta CDR3 regions underwent amplification using RNA transcripts as the source. Primed by the HTBI set, a first-round RT-PCR was run on the TCR CDR3. TCRdb independently ran MiXCR on the multiplex PCR reads; one entry per CDR3 protein. The table records hundreds of thousands of distinct CDR3 sequences, about 17% of them present only once. The ends were cut back, 6 bases at V and 12 bases at J, with 12 bases in the middle. The CDR3 sequence is 11 residues long. Germline CDR1 and CDR2: MNHNS and SASEGT.

The chain combines TRBV6-1 with TRBJ2-1; D is ambiguous. The TCR sequence derives from a woman aged 45-65 years with Graves' hyperthyroidism that later progressed to Graves' ophthalmopathy. The specimen sequenced was blood. CDR3 protein: CASRQSVRQFF. The DNA of the CDR3 is TGTGCCAGCAGACAAAGCGTCAGGCAGTTCTTC.